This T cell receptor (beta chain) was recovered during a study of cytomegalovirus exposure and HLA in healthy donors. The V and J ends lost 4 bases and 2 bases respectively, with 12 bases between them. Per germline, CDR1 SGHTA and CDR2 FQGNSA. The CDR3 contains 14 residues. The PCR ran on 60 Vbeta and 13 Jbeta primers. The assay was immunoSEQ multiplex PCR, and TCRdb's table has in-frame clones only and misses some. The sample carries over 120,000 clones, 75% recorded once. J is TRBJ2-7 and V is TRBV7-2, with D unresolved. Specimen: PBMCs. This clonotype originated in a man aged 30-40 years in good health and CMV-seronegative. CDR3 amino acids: CASSSASFPYEQYF. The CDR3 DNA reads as TGTGCCAGCAGCTCGGCTAGTTTCCCCTACGAGCAGTACTTC.